Following are 7 T cell receptor beta chains from one sample sequenced in a study of blood T cell repertoires in COVID-19. Generated by immunoSEQ multiplex PCR, the TCRdb table keeps only in-frame clones and is missing some. The sample lists under 170,000 clones, about 86% occurring once. The sample was peripheral blood. The source is a man between 65 and 85 years old with acute or convalescent COVID-19.

The rearrangement joins TRBV29-1 to TRBJ1-4; D is possibly TRBD1 (6 bases). The CDR3 contains 15 residues. Germline CDR1 and CDR2: SQVTM and ANQGSEA. Trimming removed 7 bases from V and 3 bases from J, with 18 bases in between. CDR3 loop: CSAQAGAWSNEKLFF. The CDR3 DNA reads TGCAGCGCTCAAGCGGGGGCCTGGTCTAATGAAAAACTGTTTTTT.

V is TRBV11-3 and J is TRBJ2-1; TRBD1 matches at 9 bases. This CDR3 has 15 residues. Germline CDR1 and CDR2: SGHNT and YENEEA. Trimming removed 1 base from V and 8 bases from J; junction bases left unmatched: 6. As DNA, the CDR3 is TGTGCCAGCAGCTTAGGGACAGGGGTTTTGGATGAGCAGTTCTTC. Encoded protein: CASSLGTGVLDEQFF.

V gene TRBV3-1 (or the pseudogene TRBV3-2) combines with J gene TRBJ2-7; TRBD2 is a possible D gene (6 bases). CDR3 length: 15 amino acids. CDR1 is LGHDT and CDR2 is YNNKEL in the germline V gene (reference sequence). The V end lost 0 bases, the J end lost 6 bases, and 15 bases lay between the germline ends. The CDR3 loop is CASSQDAEREPEQYF. The CDR3 region has the DNA TGTGCCAGCAGCCAAGACGCGGAACGGGAGCCCGAGCAGTACTTC.

The V and J genes are TRBV6-6 and TRBJ2-7; 7 bases fit TRBD2. J lost 0 bases, V lost 6 bases, and 8 bases had no gene match. The CDR3 consists of 15 residues. Germline assignment: CDR1 MNHNY and CDR2 SVGAGI (reference sequence). CDR3 in DNA: TGTGCCAGCAGCGCCCCTAGCGGAAGCTCCTACGAGCAGTACTTC. Protein: CASSAPSGSSYEQYF.

J is TRBJ2-1 and V is TRBV4-1; 13 nucleotides match TRBD2. CDR1 is MGHRA, CDR2 YSYEKL, per germline. The V segment lost 3 bases and the J segment 0 bases; nucleotides outside the gene matches: 8. The CDR3 contains 19 residues. CDR3 DNA: TGCGCCAGCAGCCAGGGCGGGACTAGCGGGACCCCCTCCTACAATGAGCAGTTCTTC. Translating gives CASSQGGTSGTPSYNEQFF.

The rearrangement links TRBV5-8 to TRBJ1-6, with 10 bases aligning to TRBD1. V trimming: 4 bases; J trimming: 5 bases; junction bases outside the gene matches: 9. Germline assignment: CDR1 SGHTS and CDR2 YDEGEE. This CDR3 spans 17 amino acids. CDR3 in amino acids: CASSIRSGTGDNSPLHF. The DNA for the CDR3 is TGTGCCAGCAGCATTCGTTCCGGGACAGGGGATAATTCACCCCTCCACTTT.

V gene TRBV27 combines with J gene TRBJ1-5; D may be TRBD1 (6 bases). From germline, CDR1 is MNHEY and CDR2 SMNVEV (reference sequence). The CDR3 has 16 residues. Trimming left V 10 bases short and J 7 bases short, with 26 bases between. The CDR3 DNA sequence: TGTGCCACCGGACGGGGGGCGAATCTTTTAGGACAGCCCCAGCATTTT. This translates into CATGRGANLLGQPQHF.